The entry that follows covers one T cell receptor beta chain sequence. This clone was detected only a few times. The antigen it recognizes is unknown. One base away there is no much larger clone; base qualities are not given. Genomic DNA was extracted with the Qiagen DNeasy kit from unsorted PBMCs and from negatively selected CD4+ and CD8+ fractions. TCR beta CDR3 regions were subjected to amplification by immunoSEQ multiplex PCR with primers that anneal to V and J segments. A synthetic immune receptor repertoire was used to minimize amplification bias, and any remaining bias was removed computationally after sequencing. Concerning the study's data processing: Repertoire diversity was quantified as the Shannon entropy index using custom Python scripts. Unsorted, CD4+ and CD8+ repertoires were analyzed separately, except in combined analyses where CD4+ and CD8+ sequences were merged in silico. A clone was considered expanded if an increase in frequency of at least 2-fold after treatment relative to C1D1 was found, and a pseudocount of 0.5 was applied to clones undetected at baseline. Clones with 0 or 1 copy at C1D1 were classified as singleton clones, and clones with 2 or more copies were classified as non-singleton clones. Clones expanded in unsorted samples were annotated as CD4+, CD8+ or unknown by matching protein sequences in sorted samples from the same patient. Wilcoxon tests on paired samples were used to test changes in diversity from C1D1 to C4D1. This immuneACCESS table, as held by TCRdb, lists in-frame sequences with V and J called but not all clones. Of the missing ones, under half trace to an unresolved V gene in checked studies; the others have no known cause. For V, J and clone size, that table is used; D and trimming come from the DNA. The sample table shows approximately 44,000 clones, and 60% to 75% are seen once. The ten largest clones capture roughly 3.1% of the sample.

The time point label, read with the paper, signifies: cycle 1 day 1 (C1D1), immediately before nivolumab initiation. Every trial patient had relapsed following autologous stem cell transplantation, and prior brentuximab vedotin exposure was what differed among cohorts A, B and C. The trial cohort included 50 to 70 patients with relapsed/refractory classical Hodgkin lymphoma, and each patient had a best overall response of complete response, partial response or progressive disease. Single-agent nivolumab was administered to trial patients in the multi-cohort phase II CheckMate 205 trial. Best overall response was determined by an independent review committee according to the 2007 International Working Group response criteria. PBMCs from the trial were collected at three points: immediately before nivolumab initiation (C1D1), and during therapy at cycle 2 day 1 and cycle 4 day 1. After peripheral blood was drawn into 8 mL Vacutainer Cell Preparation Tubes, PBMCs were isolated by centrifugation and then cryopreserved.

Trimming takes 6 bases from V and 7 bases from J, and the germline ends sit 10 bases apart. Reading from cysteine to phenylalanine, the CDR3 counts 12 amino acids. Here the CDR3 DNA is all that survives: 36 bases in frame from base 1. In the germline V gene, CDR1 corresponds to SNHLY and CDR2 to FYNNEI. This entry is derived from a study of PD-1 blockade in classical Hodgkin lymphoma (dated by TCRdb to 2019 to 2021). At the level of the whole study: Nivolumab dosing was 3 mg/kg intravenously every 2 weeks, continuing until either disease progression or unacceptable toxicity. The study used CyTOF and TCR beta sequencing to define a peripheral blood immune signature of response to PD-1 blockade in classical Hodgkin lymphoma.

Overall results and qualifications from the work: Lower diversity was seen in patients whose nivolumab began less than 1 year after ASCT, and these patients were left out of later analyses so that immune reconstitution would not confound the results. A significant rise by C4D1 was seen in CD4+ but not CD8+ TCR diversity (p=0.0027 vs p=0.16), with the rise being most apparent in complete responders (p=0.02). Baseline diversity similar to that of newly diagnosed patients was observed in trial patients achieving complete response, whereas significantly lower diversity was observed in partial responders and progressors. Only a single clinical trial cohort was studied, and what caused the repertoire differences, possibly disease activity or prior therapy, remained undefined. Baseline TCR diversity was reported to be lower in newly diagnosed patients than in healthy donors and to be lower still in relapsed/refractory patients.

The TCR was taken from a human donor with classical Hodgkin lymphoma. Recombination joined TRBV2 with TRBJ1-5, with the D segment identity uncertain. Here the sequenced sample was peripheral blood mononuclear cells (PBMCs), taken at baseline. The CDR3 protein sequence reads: CASRPAGQPQHF. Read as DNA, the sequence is TGTGCCAGCAGACCTGCGGGACAGCCCCAGCATTTT.